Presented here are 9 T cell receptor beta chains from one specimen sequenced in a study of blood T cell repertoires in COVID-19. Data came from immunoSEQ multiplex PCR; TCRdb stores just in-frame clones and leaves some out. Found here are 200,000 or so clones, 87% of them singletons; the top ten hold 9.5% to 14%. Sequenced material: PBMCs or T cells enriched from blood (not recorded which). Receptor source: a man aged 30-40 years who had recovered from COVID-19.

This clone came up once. This chain's CDR3 is CASGTIWGDEQYF. In nucleotides, the CDR3 is TGTGCCAGCGGGACTATATGGGGGGACGAGCAGTACTTC. The chain recombines TRBV27 with TRBJ2-7, with 7 bases aligning to TRBD2. Trimming took 8 bases from V and 5 from J; bases not matched to a gene: 9. This CDR3 has 13 amino acids. Per the germline V gene, CDR1 is MNHEY and CDR2 is SMNVEV (reference sequence).

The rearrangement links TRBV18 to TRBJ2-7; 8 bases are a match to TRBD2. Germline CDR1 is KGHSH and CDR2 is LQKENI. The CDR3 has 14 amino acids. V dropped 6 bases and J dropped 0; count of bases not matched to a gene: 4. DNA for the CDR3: TGTGCCAGCTCTACGAGCGGGGGCTCCTACGAGCAGTACTTC. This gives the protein CASSTSGGSYEQYF. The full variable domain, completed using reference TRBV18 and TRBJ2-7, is NAGVMQNPRHLVRRRGQEARLRCSPMKGHSHVYWYRQLPEEGLKFMVYLQKENIIDESGMPKERFSAEFPKEGPSILRIQQVVRGDSAAYFCASSTSGGSYEQYFGPGTRLTVT.

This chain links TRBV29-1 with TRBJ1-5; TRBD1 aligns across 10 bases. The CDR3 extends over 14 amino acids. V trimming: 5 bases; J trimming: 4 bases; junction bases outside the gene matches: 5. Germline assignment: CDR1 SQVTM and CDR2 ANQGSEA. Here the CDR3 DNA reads TGCAGCGTTCGGGGACAGGGGTTTAATCAGCCCCAGCATTTT. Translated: CSVRGQGFNQPQHF.

The CDR3 sequence: CSGYEGTEAFF. DNA for the CDR3: TGCAGCGGCTATGAGGGAACTGAAGCTTTCTTT. V gene TRBV29-1 combines with J gene TRBJ1-1; D is uncertain. CDR1 is SQVTM, CDR2 ANQGSEA, per germline. This CDR3 is 11 amino acids long. The V gene lost 7 bases and the J gene lost 5 bases, with 11 bases spanning the gap.

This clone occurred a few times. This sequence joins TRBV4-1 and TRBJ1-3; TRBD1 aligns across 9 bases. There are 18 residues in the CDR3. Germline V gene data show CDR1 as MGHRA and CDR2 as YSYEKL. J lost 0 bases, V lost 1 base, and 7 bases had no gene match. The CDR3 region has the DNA TGCGCCAGCAGCCAAGTGGGACAGGGCTTGATCTCTGGAAACACCATATATTTT. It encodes CASSQVGQGLISGNTIYF.

CDR3 region: CASSIGGGASEQYF. CDR3 coding DNA: TGCGCCAGCAGCATAGGAGGGGGGGCATCCGAGCAGTACTTC. The genes are TRBV5-1 and TRBJ2-7; a possible D gene is TRBD2 (7 bases). With 4 bases removed from V and 6 bases from J, the gap between germline ends came to 17 bases. Germline loops: CDR1 SGHRS, CDR2 YFSETQ. This CDR3 has 14 amino acids. The variable domain in full, completed from reference TRBV5-1 and TRBJ2-7, reads KAGVTQTPRYLIKTRGQQVTLSCSPISGHRSVSWYQQTPGQGLQFLFEYFSETQRNKGNFPGRFSGRQFSNSRSEMNVSTLELGDSALYLCASSIGGGASEQYFGPGTRLTVT.

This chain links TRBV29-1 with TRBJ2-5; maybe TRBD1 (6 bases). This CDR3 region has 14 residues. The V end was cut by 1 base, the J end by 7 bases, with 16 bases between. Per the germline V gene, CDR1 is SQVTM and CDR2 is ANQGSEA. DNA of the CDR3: TGCAGCGTTGAAGTCCTGACAGGAGGTGCGACCCAGTACTTC. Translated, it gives CSVEVLTGGATQYF.

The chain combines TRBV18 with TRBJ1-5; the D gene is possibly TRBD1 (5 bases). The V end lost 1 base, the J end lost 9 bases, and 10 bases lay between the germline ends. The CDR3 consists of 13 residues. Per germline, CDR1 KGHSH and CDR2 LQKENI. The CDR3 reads CASSPQRQSPQHF. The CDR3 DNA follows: TGTGCCAGCTCACCACAGAGACAGTCGCCCCAGCATTTT.

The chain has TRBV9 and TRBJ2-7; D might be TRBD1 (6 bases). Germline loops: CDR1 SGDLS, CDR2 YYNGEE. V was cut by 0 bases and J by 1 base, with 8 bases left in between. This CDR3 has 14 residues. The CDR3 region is CASSVGGRSYEQYF. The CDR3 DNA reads TGTGCCAGCAGCGTAGGGGGGCGGTCCTACGAGCAGTACTTC.